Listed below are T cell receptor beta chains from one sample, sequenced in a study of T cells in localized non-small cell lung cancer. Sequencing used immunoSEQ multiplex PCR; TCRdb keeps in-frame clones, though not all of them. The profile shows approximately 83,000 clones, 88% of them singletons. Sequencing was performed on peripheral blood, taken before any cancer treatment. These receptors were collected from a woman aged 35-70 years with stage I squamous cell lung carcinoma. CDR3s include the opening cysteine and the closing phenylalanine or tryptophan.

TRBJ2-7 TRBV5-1 CASSLAGEGGYEQYF
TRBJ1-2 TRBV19 CASSMGAGSHGYTF
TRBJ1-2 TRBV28 CASSLGNPDGYTF
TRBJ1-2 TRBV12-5 CASGLAGQGGYGYTF
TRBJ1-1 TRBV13 CASSLGGVGEAFF
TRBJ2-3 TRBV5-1 CASSGSTVPTDTQYF
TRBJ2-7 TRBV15 CATSRDGDFSYEQYF
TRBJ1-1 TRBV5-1 CASSWRQGSTEAFF
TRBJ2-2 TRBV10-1 CASSESVFGQNTGELFF
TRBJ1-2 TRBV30 CAWSRGLNYGYTF
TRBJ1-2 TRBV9 CASSVNFGYTF
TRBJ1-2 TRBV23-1 CASSQLGTGGFYGYTF
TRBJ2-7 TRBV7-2 CASSPGTTNEQYF
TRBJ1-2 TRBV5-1 CASSLAGNYGYTF
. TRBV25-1 CASSAGQSRYEQYF
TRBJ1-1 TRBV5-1 CASSFQGTDTEAFF
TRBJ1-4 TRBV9 CASSAHSGTVNEKLFF
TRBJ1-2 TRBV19 CASSREPGAHRHGYTF
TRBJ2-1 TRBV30 CAWSGTSPYNEQFF
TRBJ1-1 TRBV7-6 CASSLRPGQGGEAFF
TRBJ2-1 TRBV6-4 CASSTGTATYNEQFF
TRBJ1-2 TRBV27 CASSLSPAQGANYGYTF
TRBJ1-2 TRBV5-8 CASSGLGTTNYGYTF
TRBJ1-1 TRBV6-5 CASSYQRTTTPFF
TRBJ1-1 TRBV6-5 CASTGTGNTEAFF
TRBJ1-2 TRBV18 CASSPDSYGYTF
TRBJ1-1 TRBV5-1 CASSLILGSGTEAFF
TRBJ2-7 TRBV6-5 CASSYSGFGASYEQYF
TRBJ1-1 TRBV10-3 CAISESGGGEAFF
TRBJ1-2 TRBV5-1 CASSSQRRGIRYGYTF
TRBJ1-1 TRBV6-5 CASSYPWTEAFF
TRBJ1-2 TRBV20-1 CSAAGRYGYTF
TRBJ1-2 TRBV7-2 CASSSLTRDYGYTF
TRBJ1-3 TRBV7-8 CASRNSESSGNTIYF
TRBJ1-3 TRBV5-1 CASSLSDGNTIYF
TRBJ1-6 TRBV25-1 CASSNAVVGGGNSPLHF
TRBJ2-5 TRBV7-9 CASSSTSGGAGETQYF
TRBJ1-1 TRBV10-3 CAISIDRNTEAFF
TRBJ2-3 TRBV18 CASSGQGFTDTQYF
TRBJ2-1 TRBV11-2 CASSLSSYNEQFF
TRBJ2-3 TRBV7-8 CASSLARTGEALWGADTQYF